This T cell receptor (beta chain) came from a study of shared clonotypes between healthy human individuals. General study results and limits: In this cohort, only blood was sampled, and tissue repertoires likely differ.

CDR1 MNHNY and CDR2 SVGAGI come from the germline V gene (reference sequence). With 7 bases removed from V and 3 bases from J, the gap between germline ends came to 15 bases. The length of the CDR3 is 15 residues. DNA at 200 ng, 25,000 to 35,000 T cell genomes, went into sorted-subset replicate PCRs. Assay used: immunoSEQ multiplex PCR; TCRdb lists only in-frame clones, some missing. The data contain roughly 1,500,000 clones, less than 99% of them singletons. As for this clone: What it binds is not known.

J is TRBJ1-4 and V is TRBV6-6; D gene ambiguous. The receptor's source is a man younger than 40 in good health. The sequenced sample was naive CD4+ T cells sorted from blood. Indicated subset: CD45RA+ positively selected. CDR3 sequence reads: CASTTDLLANEKLFF. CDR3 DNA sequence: TGTGCCAGCACTACGGATCTGTTGGCTAATGAAAAACTGTTTTTT.